The clone carrying this TCR beta chain was detected a few times. These data come from a study of T cells after yellow fever vaccination. Generation of TCR cDNA used 5'RACE template switching (which added a universal primer site and UMIs). TCRdb recomputed calls from the 5' RACE reads with MiXCR, one row per CDR3 protein. The repertoire consists of 500,000 to 650,000 distinct CDR3 sequences, with around an eighth occurring once and the leading ten covering about 15%. Germline loops: CDR1 SNHLY, CDR2 FYNNEI. The J segment lost 5 bases and the V segment lost 7 bases, leaving 14 bases of the junction unmatched. The CDR3 totals 16 residues.

The chain has TRBV2 and TRBJ2-5; 9 nucleotides agree with TRBD1. Sequenced material: PBMCs, taken on the day of the yellow fever booster vaccination. The receptor's source is a man between 25 and 39 years old who received the YFV17D yellow fever vaccine. The CDR3 bases are TGTGCCAGCAATCCTACCGGGACAGGGTTTGAGGAGACCCAGTACTTC. Translation: CASNPTGTGFEETQYF.